These T cell receptor beta chains were read from a single sample in a study of OX40 agonist ivuxolimab in advanced cancers. The data were produced by immunoSEQ multiplex PCR, yet TCRdb's version contains in-frame clones alone and is incomplete. The data hold roughly 76,000 clones, with roughly 91% observed a single time. Specimen: CD4+ or CD8+ T cells sorted from blood, collected in a trial of the OX40 agonist ivuxolimab. Every receptor here comes from an adult with an advanced solid tumor such as melanoma, head and neck, liver or kidney cancer. CDR3s include the opening cysteine and the closing phenylalanine or tryptophan. A D gene is named only where the DNA matches it firmly. Size is stated for part of the rows, as once, few or many counts, or as a class when the clone is expanded.

abundance	d_gene	v_gene	j_gene	CDR3aa	CDR3nt
NA	NA	TRBV28	TRBJ2-6	CASKSGRSGANVLTF	TGTGCCAGCAAAAGCGGACGTTCAGGGGCCAACGTCCTGACTTTC
NA	NA	TRBV28	TRBJ2-2	CASSLRGLNGELFF	TGTGCCAGCAGTTTACGGGGGCTGAACGGGGAGCTGTTTTTT
NA	NA	TRBV27	TRBJ1-6	CASSLERSSYNSPLHF	TGTGCCAGCAGTTTAGAGAGGAGCTCCTATAATTCACCCCTCCACTTT
NA	TRBD2	TRBV27	TRBJ2-2	CASSWGGPRTGELFF	TGTGCCAGCAGTTGGGGAGGGCCGCGCACCGGGGAGCTGTTTTTT
NA	NA	TRBV9	TRBJ1-3	CASSAFGGLGNTIYF	TGTGCCAGCAGCGCGTTCGGGGGGCTAGGAAACACCATATATTTT
few	NA	TRBV5-1	TRBJ1-1	CASSWGAPGPPEAFF	TGCGCCAGCAGCTGGGGAGCCCCGGGTCCCCCTGAAGCTTTCTTT
NA	NA	TRBV7-2	TRBJ2-5	CASSLPRGGVQETQYF	TGTGCCAGCAGCTTACCTCGAGGGGGGGTCCAAGAGACCCAGTACTTC
NA	TRBD1	TRBV28	TRBJ2-1	CASSLPQGARGEQFF	TGTGCCAGCAGTTTACCCCAGGGGGCGCGGGGTGAGCAGTTCTTC
NA	NA	TRBV6-1	TRBJ1-1	CASSGTGASYSEAFF	TGTGCCAGCAGCGGAACGGGGGCGTCTTATAGTGAAGCTTTCTTT
NA	NA	TRBV5-1	TRBJ2-2	CASSLAGAGNTGELFF	TGCGCCAGCAGCTTGGCCGGTGCAGGAAACACCGGGGAGCTGTTTTTT
once	NA	TRBV21-1	TRBJ2-3	CASRRCTLETVWLTDTQYF	TGTGCCAGCAGACGCTGCACTCTAGAAACAGTGTGGCTCACAGATACGCAGTATTTT
NA	TRBD1	TRBV2	TRBJ1-2	CASSDSWQGVGYTF	TGTGCCAGCAGTGATTCGTGGCAGGGGGTTGGCTACACCTTC
NA	NA	TRBV28	TRBJ1-1	CASSSGGGVNTEAFF	TGTGCCAGCAGTTCCGGGGGGGGAGTAAACACTGAAGCTTTCTTT
NA	TRBD1	TRBV28	TRBJ2-7	CASNPPGTGLYEQYF	TGTGCCAGCAACCCCCCCGGGACAGGGTTGTACGAGCAGTACTTC
NA	TRBD2	TRBV5-4	TRBJ2-2	CASSGPGLAAGELFF	TGTGCCAGCAGCGGTCCGGGACTAGCGGCCGGGGAGCTGTTTTTT
NA	NA	TRBV5-8	TRBJ1-1	CASPGLNTEAFF	TGTGCCAGCCCAGGGCTGAACACTGAAGCTTTCTTT
NA	TRBD1	TRBV10-3	TRBJ1-2	CAIGPGQGAYGYTF	TGTGCCATCGGCCCGGGACAGGGGGCCTATGGCTACACCTTC
NA	NA	TRBV5-1	TRBJ2-1	CASSLGQGASEQFF	TGCGCCAGCAGCTTGGGGCAGGGAGCCAGTGAGCAGTTCTTC
NA	NA	TRBV7-2	TRBJ2-7	CASSPAQGGARGEQYF	TGTGCCAGCAGCCCTGCTCAGGGGGGCGCGAGGGGCGAGCAGTACTTC
once	NA	TRBV19	TRBJ2-1	CASSPEGRYNEQFF	TGTGCCAGTAGTCCCGAAGGGCGCTACAATGAGCAGTTCTTC
NA	TRBD2	TRBV5-1	TRBJ2-1	CASSLLAGYNEQFF	TGCGCCAGCAGCCTACTAGCGGGATACAATGAGCAGTTCTTC
NA	TRBD2	TRBV11-2	TRBJ2-1	CASSPRTSGRAHEQFF	TGTGCCAGCAGCCCGAGGACTAGCGGGAGGGCCCACGAGCAGTTCTTC
NA	NA	TRBV7-2	TRBJ2-3	CASSLGQVTQYF	TGTGCCAGCAGCTTAGGGCAGGTGACGCAGTATTTT
once	TRBD1	TRBV28	TRBJ2-1	CASSFQGADSYNEQFF	TGTGCCAGCAGTTTCCAGGGGGCTGACTCCTACAATGAGCAGTTCTTC
NA	NA	TRBV5-1	TRBJ2-5	CASSSRGGIQETQYF	TGCGCCAGCAGCTCCAGGGGGGGGATCCAAGAGACCCAGTACTTC
NA	TRBD1	TRBV7-6	TRBJ2-1	CASSSTGTGSYNEQFF	TGTGCCAGCAGCTCAACCGGGACAGGTTCCTACAATGAGCAGTTCTTC
NA	TRBD2	TRBV7-2	TRBJ2-1	CASSLVGTKYNEQFF	TGTGCCAGCAGCTTAGTTGGGACTAAGTACAATGAGCAGTTCTTC